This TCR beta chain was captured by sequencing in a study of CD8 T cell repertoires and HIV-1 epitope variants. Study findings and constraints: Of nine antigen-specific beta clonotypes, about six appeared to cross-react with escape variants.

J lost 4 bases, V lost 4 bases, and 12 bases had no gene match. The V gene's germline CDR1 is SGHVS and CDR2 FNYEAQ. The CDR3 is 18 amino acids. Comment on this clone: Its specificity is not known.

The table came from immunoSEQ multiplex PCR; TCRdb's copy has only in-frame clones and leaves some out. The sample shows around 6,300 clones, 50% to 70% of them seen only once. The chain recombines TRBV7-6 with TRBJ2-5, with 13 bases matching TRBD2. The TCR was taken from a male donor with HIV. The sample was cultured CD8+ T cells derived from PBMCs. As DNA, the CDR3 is TGTGCCAGCAGCTACTTACCGGGGGGACTAGCGGGGTCAGAGACCCAGTACTTC. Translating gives CASSYLPGGLAGSETQYF.